The clone carrying this T cell receptor (beta chain) was recorded at least ten times. This record comes from a study of T cells in Graves' hyperthyroidism and ophthalmopathy. CDR1 and CDR2 (germline): SQVTM, ANQGSEA. The V gene end was trimmed by 2 bases and the J gene end by 0 bases; junction bases not matched to a gene: 4. This CDR3 comprises 15 residues. It was RNA transcripts that yielded the amplified TCR beta CDR3 regions. The TCR CDR3 first-round RT-PCR relied on the HTBI primer set. TCRdb re-analysed the multiplex PCR reads in MiXCR, keeping a single row per CDR3 protein. The repertoire holds around 180,000 distinct CDR3 sequences, with approximately 17% as singletons.

The clonotype comes from a woman between 50 and 59 years old with Graves' hyperthyroidism. The sample comprised blood. This chain connects TRBV29-1 to TRBJ2-5; TRBD2 agrees at 9 bases. As DNA, the CDR3 is TGCAGCGTTGAACTAGCGGGGCTGTACCAAGAGACCCAGTACTTC. Translating gives CSVELAGLYQETQYF. The full variable domain, in which reference TRBV29-1 and TRBJ2-5 provide the parts outside the CDR3, is SAVISQKPSRDICQRGTSLTIQCQVDSQVTMMFWYRQQPGQSLTLIATANQGSEATYESGFVIDKFPISRPNLTFSTLTVSNMSPEDSSIYLCSVELAGLYQETQYFGPGTRLLVL.